This TCR beta chain was documented in a study of graft-versus-host responses after intestinal transplantation. The overall study: Multivisceral, liver-intestinal, or isolated intestinal transplants were performed in recipients.

Study-level results: GvH clones surfaced in recipient marrow, some emerging earlier in ileum or blood. Association was observed between peak circulating GvH clone levels and early post-transplant HvG declines.

Measured with immunoSEQ multiplex PCR; TCRdb has only the in-frame clones, and not every one. The data contain around 50,000 clones, around 89% of them singletons. Germline CDR1 and CDR2: SNHLY and FYNNEI. Losses at the gene ends were 3 bases for V and 2 bases for J; bases not matched to a gene: 2. The CDR3 extends over 14 amino acids. This clone was counted a few times. What it recognizes is unknown. This TCR was recovered from a human donor who was the organ donor for an intestinal transplant. J is TRBJ2-7 and V is TRBV2; TRBD1 matches at 9 bases. The sample consisted of unstimulated CD4+ T cells sorted from spleen or lymph node cells, taken before transplant. The CDR3 DNA reads TGTGCCAGCAGTGACCGGGACAGGGCCTACGAGCAGTACTTC. Translating it yields CASSDRDRAYEQYF.